Presented here are 7 T cell receptor beta chains from one specimen sequenced in a study of blood T cell repertoires in COVID-19 (dated by TCRdb to 2020 to 2021). The protocol used for the library was the immunoSEQ multiplex PCR assay. The source is immuneACCESS, and TCRdb retained only in-frame sequences with V and J called. Part of the clones is not carried over; for the studies checked, unresolved V genes explain less than half of this, and the remainder is unexplained. This sample has 90,000 to 110,000 clones in its table, and approximately 78% of those were observed once. The ten largest clones represent 15% of the sample. Sequenced sample: peripheral blood. The receptors were gathered from a woman older than 75 with acute or convalescent COVID-19.

V gene TRBV5-1 combines with J gene TRBJ2-4, with D possibly being TRBD1 (6 bases). V lost 4 bases and J 5 bases, leaving 22 bases between the germline ends. Germline CDR1 reads SGHRS; CDR2 reads YFSETQ. The CDR3 extends over 17 amino acids. CDR3 loop: CASSQGSVGRGQNIQYF. The CDR3 nucleotides are TGCGCCAGCAGCCAGGGGTCGGTGGGCAGGGGCCAAAACATTCAGTACTTC.

V is TRBV28 and J is TRBJ2-7, with 7 bases identical to TRBD2. The CDR3 extends over 14 amino acids. Germline CDR1 and CDR2: MDHEN and SYDVKM. J gave up 0 bases and V 5 bases, and 4 bases lay outside the gene matches. The CDR3 loop reads CASSSRDYSYEQYF. Here the CDR3 DNA reads TGTGCCAGCAGTAGCCGGGACTACTCCTACGAGCAGTACTTC.

The chain links TRBV29-1 to TRBJ1-2, with 8 nucleotides matching TRBD1. Germline V gives CDR1 SQVTM, CDR2 ANQGSEA. This CDR3 is built from 12 residues. The J segment lost 8 bases and the V segment lost 7 bases, leaving 9 bases of the junction unmatched. The CDR3 loop is CSATDRVGGYTF. CDR3 sequence (DNA): TGCAGCGCCACGGACAGGGTTGGCGGCTACACCTTC.

This chain joins TRBV29-1 and TRBJ2-7; 10 bases align to TRBD1. CDR1 is SQVTM, CDR2 ANQGSEA, per germline. The junction had 4 bases not matched to a gene; V was cut back by 3 bases and J by 5 bases. The CDR3 is made up of 13 amino acids. The CDR3 DNA follows: TGCAGCGTTGATGACAGGGGGCTGGACGAGCAGTACTTC. Translating it yields CSVDDRGLDEQYF.

The chain combines TRBV27 with TRBJ1-5; no firm D call. V was clipped by 1 base and J by 3 bases, with 13 bases between them. The germline V gene has CDR1 MNHEY and CDR2 SMNVEV (reference sequence). There are 16 residues in the CDR3. The CDR3 reads CASSLLGGQNNQPQHF. As DNA, the CDR3 is TGTGCCAGCAGTTTATTGGGAGGGCAGAACAATCAGCCCCAGCATTTT.

V usage is TRBV29-1 and J usage is TRBJ2-7; 7 bases align to TRBD1. With 6 bases clipped from V and 6 bases from J, the junction kept 5 bases outside the gene matches. This CDR3 is 11 amino acids long. Germline V lookup: CDR1 SQVTM, CDR2 ANQGSEA. The CDR3 region is CSVRQGGEQYV. CDR3 nucleotides: TGCAGCGTCCGACAGGGTGGCGAGCAGTACGTC.

The CDR3 sequence is CASSLAPVTGRSGNTIYF. Here the CDR3 DNA reads TGCGCCAGCAGCTTGGCCCCGGTGACAGGGCGGTCTGGAAACACCATATATTTT. The chain combines TRBV5-1 with TRBJ1-3; 7 nucleotides match TRBD1. CDR1 and CDR2 from the germline V gene are SGHRS and YFSETQ. Losses at the gene ends were 0 bases for V and 1 base for J; bases not matched to a gene: 10. The CDR3 runs 18 residues.